This record covers a single T cell receptor beta chain. This entry comes from a study of beta chain features in type 1 diabetes. cDNA synthesis used the whole RNA isolate, giving expressed TCRB sequences. Only in-frame clones appear in the TCRdb table, and some are missing; sequencing was by immunoSEQ multiplex PCR. The sample gives 350,000 to 400,000 clones, about 15% of which show up once; more than 0.015% is in the top ten. The trim removed 2 bases at V and 6 bases at J, leaving 4 bases unmatched. This CDR3 has 14 amino acids. The germline CDR1 and CDR2 sequences are SQVTM and ANQGSEA. Purity exceeding 98% was reached by all sorted populations.

The chain links TRBV29-1 to TRBJ1-4, with 9 bases lining up with TRBD1. Sequenced material: naive CD4+ T cells from blood. The clonotype originates from a woman aged 18-35 years in good health. CDR3 amino acids: CSVEMTGGDEKLFF. CDR3 nucleotide sequence: TGCAGCGTTGAAATGACAGGGGGAGATGAAAAACTGTTTTTT.